A selection of T cell receptor beta chains follows, all from one sample in a study of T cells in localized non-small cell lung cancer. Measured with immunoSEQ multiplex PCR; TCRdb has only the in-frame clones, and not every one. Among fewer than 35,000 clones listed, 85% to 90% were seen once. Specimen: peripheral blood, collected before any cancer treatment. The origin of the receptors is a male donor at least 60 years old with stage III lung adenocarcinoma. Both conserved end residues are part of each CDR3. The D gene is left open where the match is weak. Clone size appears in some rows only: once, few, many, or a class for an expanded clone.

CDR3,DNA,D,size,J,V
CASSEPSGLYNEQFF,TGTGCCAGTAGTGAGCCTAGCGGGCTATACAATGAGCAGTTCTTC,TRBD2,NA,TRBJ2-1,TRBV19
CASSQEGIAGASTDTQYF,TGCGCCAGCAGCCAAGAGGGGATCGCGGGGGCGAGCACAGATACGCAGTATTTT,NA,once,TRBJ2-3,TRBV4-1
CASSQSTVQGMGYGYTF,TGTGCCAGCAGTCAATCGACAGTTCAAGGGATGGGCTATGGCTACACCTTC,NA,NA,TRBJ1-2,TRBV4-2
CASSSFTTEAFF,TGTGCCAGCAGTTCTTTTACCACTGAAGCTTTCTTT,NA,NA,TRBJ1-1,TRBV6-6
CASSPPPALRTDTQYF,TGTGCCAGCAGTCCCCCCCCCGCACTTCGCACAGATACGCAGTATTTT,NA,NA,TRBJ2-3,TRBV28
CAWNGANYGYTF,TGTGCCTGGAATGGAGCCAACTATGGCTACACCTTC,NA,few,TRBJ1-2,TRBV30
CASSQNQGGELFF,TGCGCCAGCAGCCAAAATCAGGGAGGGGAGCTGTTTTTT,NA,NA,TRBJ2-2,TRBV5-1
CASSFGENTEAFF,TGCGCCAGCAGCTTCGGAGAGAACACTGAAGCTTTCTTT,NA,NA,TRBJ1-1,TRBV5-1
CASSPTGSRLTDTQYF,TGTGCCAGCAGTCCAACCGGTAGTAGGCTTACAGATACGCAGTATTTT,NA,few,TRBJ2-3,TRBV2
CASSEHRTEAFF,TGTGCCAGCAGTGAACATCGCACTGAAGCTTTCTTT,NA,once,TRBJ1-1,TRBV6-1
CASSRTPGTSAYNEQFF,TGTGCCAGTAGTAGAACACCCGGGACATCTGCCTACAATGAGCAGTTCTTC,NA,NA,TRBJ2-1,TRBV19
CASSFRSRAANYGYTF,TGTGCCAGCAGCTTTCGATCGAGGGCAGCTAACTATGGCTACACCTTC,NA,NA,TRBJ1-2,TRBV5-6
CASSEYGLGRANSPLHF,TGTGCCAGCAGTGAATATGGACTCGGCAGAGCAAATTCACCCCTCCACTTT,NA,NA,TRBJ1-6,TRBV6-1
CASSESGDYGYTF,TGTGCCAGCAGTGAATCCGGGGACTATGGCTACACCTTC,NA,NA,TRBJ1-2,TRBV25-1
CASSRDYLENIQYF,TGTGCCAGCAGTCGGGACTATCTTGAAAACATTCAGTACTTC,TRBD2,NA,TRBJ2-4,TRBV6-4
CASSLPGGNTIYF,TGTGCCAGCAGCTTACCAGGGGGAAACACCATATATTTT,NA,NA,TRBJ1-3,TRBV13
CAWRVYMNTEAFF,TGTGCCTGGAGGGTATACATGAACACTGAAGCTTTCTTT,NA,few,TRBJ1-1,TRBV30
CASSPLAGANVLTF,TGTGCCAGCAGCCCCCTGGCCGGGGCCAACGTCCTGACTTTC,NA,NA,TRBJ2-6,TRBV7-3
CATSMDRGGEQFF,TGTGCCACCAGCATGGACAGGGGGGGTGAGCAGTTCTTC,TRBD1,NA,TRBJ2-1,TRBV15
CASSVGNQETQYF,TGTGCCAGCAGCGTAGGGAACCAAGAGACCCAGTACTTC,NA,NA,TRBJ2-5,TRBV9
CATTFGGNEKLFF,TGTGCCACTACATTCGGGGGAAATGAAAAACTGTTTTTT,NA,NA,TRBJ1-4,TRBV18
CASSEIYEQYF,TGTGCCAGCAGTGAAATTTACGAGCAGTACTTC,NA,NA,TRBJ2-7,TRBV2
CASTAGAQRNTIYF,TGTGCCAGCACCGCGGGTGCTCAGAGGAACACCATATATTTT,NA,NA,TRBJ1-3,TRBV28
CATSNLDYEQYF,TGTGCCACCAGCAACCTGGACTACGAGCAGTACTTC,NA,NA,TRBJ2-7,TRBV15
CASSLSSFQETQYF,TGTGCCAGCAGTTTATCGAGTTTCCAAGAGACCCAGTACTTC,NA,NA,TRBJ2-5,TRBV27
CASGDYRGNTEAFF,TGTGCCAGCGGGGATTACAGGGGGAACACTGAGGCTTTCTTT,TRBD1,NA,TRBJ1-1,TRBV6-1